This entry concerns a single T cell receptor beta chain. V shed 2 bases and J 5 bases; nucleotides not matched to a gene: 6. Germline V gene data show CDR1 as KGHSH and CDR2 as LQKENI. This CDR3 contains 14 residues. The data were produced by immunoSEQ multiplex PCR, yet TCRdb's version contains in-frame clones alone and is incomplete. The profile covers tens of thousands of clones, with 83% appearing a single time and approximately 40% taken by the ten largest. The data belong to a study of blood T cell repertoires in COVID-19. As for the study in general: Samples came from the United States, Italy and Spain, spanning acute and convalescent COVID-19.

V usage is TRBV18 and J usage is TRBJ2-7; 7 bases map to TRBD1. The sequence was collected from an elderly man with acute or convalescent COVID-19. Sequencing was done on a sample of peripheral blood. The CDR3 protein is CASSPSRGRDEQYF. The DNA of the CDR3 is TGTGCCAGCTCACCAAGTAGGGGGCGGGACGAGCAGTACTTC.